These 16 T cell receptor beta chains originate from one sample sequenced in a study of post-analysis software for immune sequencing data. Study findings and constraints: Included in a set of roughly five TRBV segments more frequent in patients than controls were TRBV5-6, TRBV5-1 and TRBV20-1.

Incorporated into the TCR beta cDNA libraries were unique molecular identifiers, which served to reduce PCR and sequencing biases. TCRdb independently ran MiXCR on the PCR reads; one entry per CDR3 protein. The top ten clones hold 4.5% to 7.5% of a sample with about 540,000 distinct CDR3 sequences, around a third of them seen once. These TCRs' antigens remain unknown. What was sequenced was blood. The receptors were sampled from a girl aged 2 to 17 with multiple sclerosis.

The chain combines TRBV6-5 with TRBJ2-1; possibly TRBD1 for D (5 bases). The J call may be mistaken, given a closer DNA end match to TRBJ2-7. This CDR3 contains 14 residues. Per the germline V gene, CDR1 is MNHEY and CDR2 is SVGAGI. This chain's CDR3 is CASSSQGFHNEQYF. Written as DNA, the CDR3 is TGTGCCAGCAGTAGTCAGGGTTTCCACAATGAGCAGTACTTC.

CDR3 amino acids: CSARDPMTSGDTQYF. The CDR3 nucleotides read TGCAGTGCTAGAGATCCCATGACTAGCGGGGATACGCAGTATTTT. The chain is built from TRBV20-1 and TRBJ2-3; TRBD2 matches at 10 bases. The CDR3 has 15 amino acids. Trimming removed 0 bases from V and 6 bases from J; junction bases left unmatched: 6. Germline V gives CDR1 DFQATT, CDR2 SNEGSKA (reference sequence).

The chain couples TRBV20-1 to TRBJ2-3; weak D call: TRBD2 (5 bases). The germline V and J ends were trimmed by 6 bases and 2 bases, with 15 bases remaining between them. There are 14 residues in the CDR3. The germline V gene encodes CDR1 DFQATT and CDR2 SNEGSKA (reference sequence). In nucleotides, the CDR3 is TGCAGTGCCCCGTGGACTCCCTCCACAGATACGCAGTATTTT. Amino acid sequence: CSAPWTPSTDTQYF.

The chain couples TRBV2 to TRBJ2-7; 9 nucleotides match TRBD2. Germline values: CDR1 SNHLY, CDR2 FYNNEI. V gave up 2 bases and J gave up 6 bases; unmatched junction bases: 8. The CDR3 extends over 15 amino acids. The CDR3 protein is CASSERGGGASEQYF. The CDR3 DNA follows: TGTGCCAGCAGTGAAAGGGGCGGGGGGGCCTCCGAGCAGTACTTC.

The chain joins TRBV3-1 to TRBJ2-7, with 11 bases that match TRBD1. The trim removed 1 base at V and 4 bases at J, leaving 27 bases unmatched. Germline CDR1 is LGHDT and CDR2 is YNNKEL (reference sequence). This CDR3 has 23 amino acids. The CDR3 sequence: CASSQVGARSPEGGDRGIYEQYF. The DNA for the CDR3 is TGTGCCAGCAGCCAAGTAGGAGCAAGAAGCCCCGAGGGCGGGGACAGGGGGATTTACGAGCAGTACTTC.

This clonotype came up many times. The chain employs TRBV10-3 and TRBJ1-2; D might be TRBD1 (6 bases). Trimming left V 4 bases short and J 5 bases short, with 17 bases between. The CDR3 is made up of 15 amino acids. Looked up from germline, CDR1 is ENHRY and CDR2 is SYGVKD. CDR3 sequence reads: CAISAVDRPLYGYTF. The CDR3 DNA follows: TGTGCCATCAGTGCGGTCGACAGGCCCCTGTATGGCTACACCTTC.

This clonotype was seen a few times. This chain links TRBV10-3 with TRBJ2-1; D uncertain. The CDR3 is 15 residues long. V was shortened by 4 bases and J by 2 bases, with 12 bases between the two germline ends. Germline values: CDR1 ENHRY, CDR2 SYGVKD. CDR3 residues: CAISADGDTYNEQFF. CDR3 in DNA: TGTGCCATCAGTGCAGACGGAGATACCTACAATGAGCAGTTCTTC.

This clonotype was counted a few times. The J gene is TRBJ2-1, the V gene TRBV12-3 or TRBV12-4, with 9 bases identical to TRBD1. V gave up 5 bases and J gave up 6 bases; unmatched junction bases: 8. The CDR3 runs 15 residues. The CDR3 sequence is CASSQGQGIANEQFF. The CDR3 nucleotides read TGTGCCAGCAGTCAGGGACAGGGTATCGCCAATGAGCAGTTCTTC.

This clonotype has more than one count but fewer than ten. The chain joins TRBV6-2 or TRBV6-3 to TRBJ2-7; D is undetermined. Trimming took off 0 bases at V and 4 bases at J, with 16 bases between the two ends. The CDR3 runs 16 residues. Germline CDR1 reads MNHEY; CDR2 reads SVGEGT. CDR3 in DNA: TGTGCCAGCAGTTACTCGGGTCCAGTTGTGGGGTACGAGCAGTACTTC. This sequence encodes CASSYSGPVVGYEQYF.

This chain connects TRBV20-1 to TRBJ2-5; no firm D call. Germline CDR1 is DFQATT and CDR2 is SNEGSKA (reference sequence). The CDR3 length is 13 residues. The germline V and J ends were trimmed by 5 bases and 5 bases, with 15 bases remaining between them. Here the CDR3 reads CSAARLVGETQYF. For the CDR3, the DNA is TGCAGTGCTGCGCGGCTCGTAGGGGAGACCCAGTACTTC.

V usage is TRBV5-6 and J usage is TRBJ1-1; 10 nucleotides align to TRBD1. Germline trimming cut 4 bases from V and 5 bases from J; bases unmatched to any gene: 5. Looked up from germline, CDR1 is SGHDT and CDR2 is YYEEEE. CDR3 length: 14 amino acids. CDR3 bases: TGTGCCAGCAGCCCGGGACAGGGGTGGACTGAAGCTTTCTTT. Its translation is CASSPGQGWTEAFF.

The V call is TRBV6-1, the J call TRBJ2-7, with a possible D match to TRBD1 (5 bases). V was cut by 5 bases and J by 5 bases, with 16 bases left in between. The CDR3 length is 14 residues. Looked up from germline, CDR1 is MNHNS and CDR2 is SASEGT. In DNA form, the CDR3 reads TGTGCCAGCAGTCGCCCGGGCAGGGCCCACGAGCAGTACTTC. It codes for CASSRPGRAHEQYF.

This clonotype occurred once. A junction end diverges from the germline sequence, so it may reflect a read error. The rearrangement uses TRBV10-2 and TRBJ2-5; no definite D call. Germline CDR1 is WSHSY and CDR2 is SAAADI. The CDR3 is made up of 14 amino acids. CDR3 region: CAGSESGRDKTQYF. The CDR3 DNA is TGCGCCGGCAGTGAGTCGGGCCGCGATAAGACCCAGTACTTC.

This clonotype was picked up a small number of times. This chain links TRBV27 with TRBJ2-3; possibly TRBD1 or TRBD2 for D (6 bases each). The CDR3 spans 19 residues. V lost 5 bases and J 0 bases, leaving 24 bases between the germline ends. Per the germline V gene, CDR1 is MNHEY and CDR2 is SMNVEV (reference sequence). Here the CDR3 reads CASSLLLGGHIFSTDTQYF. The CDR3 DNA is TGTGCCAGCAGTCTCCTTCTGGGGGGACACATATTCAGCACAGATACGCAGTATTTT.

This chain connects TRBV10-3 to TRBJ2-5, with TRBD2 matching over 14 bases. Germline V lookup: CDR1 ENHRY, CDR2 SYGVKD. The CDR3 is 15 residues long. With 5 bases clipped from V and 11 bases from J, the junction kept 10 bases outside the gene matches. This CDR3 is CAISSGTSGGNEQYF. Here the CDR3 DNA reads TGTGCCATCAGTAGCGGGACTAGCGGGGGCAATGAGCAGTACTTC.

This clonotype was seen more than once but under ten times. The chain recombines TRBV7-9 with TRBJ2-7, with D maybe TRBD2 (5 bases). The CDR3 extends over 15 amino acids. Germline values: CDR1 SEHNR, CDR2 FQNEAQ (reference sequence). Trimming shortened V by 1 base and J by 3 bases, and 13 bases separated the two germline ends. The CDR3 DNA reads TGTGCCAGCAGCTTAGTTACGGGGTCTATCTACGAGCAGTACTTC. Translated, it gives CASSLVTGSIYEQYF.